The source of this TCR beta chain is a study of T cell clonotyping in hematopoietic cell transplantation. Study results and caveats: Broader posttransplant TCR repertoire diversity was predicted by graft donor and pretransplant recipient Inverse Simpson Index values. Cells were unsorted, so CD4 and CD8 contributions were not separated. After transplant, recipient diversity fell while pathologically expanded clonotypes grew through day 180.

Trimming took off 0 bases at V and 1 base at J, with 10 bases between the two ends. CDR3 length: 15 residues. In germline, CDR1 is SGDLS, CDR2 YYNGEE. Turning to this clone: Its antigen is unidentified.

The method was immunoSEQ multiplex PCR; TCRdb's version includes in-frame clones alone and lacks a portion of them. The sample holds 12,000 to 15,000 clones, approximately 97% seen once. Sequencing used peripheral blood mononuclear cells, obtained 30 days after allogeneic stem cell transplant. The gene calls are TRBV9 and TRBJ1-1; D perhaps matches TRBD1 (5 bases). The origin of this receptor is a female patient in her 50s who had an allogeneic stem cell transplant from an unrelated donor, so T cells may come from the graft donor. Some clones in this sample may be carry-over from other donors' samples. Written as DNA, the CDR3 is TGTGCCAGCAGCGTAGAGGTCGGGGGGAACACTGAAGCTTTCTTT. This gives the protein CASSVEVGGNTEAFF.